This TCR beta chain was sequenced during a study of blood T cell repertoires in COVID-19. Study overall: Researchers got acute and convalescent COVID-19 samples from the United States, Italy and Spain.

V gave up 0 bases and J gave up 7 bases, with 13 bases separating them. The CDR3 totals 15 residues. CDR1 SGHRS and CDR2 YFSETQ come from the germline V gene. Original processing notes: Nucleated cell number was recorded as an estimate derived from reference gene primer amplification. Here immunoSEQ multiplex PCR was the method, and the copy in TCRdb shows in-frame clones only, minus some. That table furnishes V, J and clone size, whereas the DNA furnished D and trimming. The sample yields 20,000 to 30,000 clones, around 90% seen once. Seattle cases were enrolled at active infection and followed longitudinally.

The chain has TRBV5-1 and TRBJ2-2, with D possibly TRBD1 on 5 matching bases. The sequence was obtained from a man between 65 and 85 years old with COVID-19, enrolled during active disease. The sequencing input was peripheral blood. CDR3 DNA: TGCGCCAGCAGCTTGGTAGGGGCTAAGGACGGGGAGCTGTTTTTT. Translating gives CASSLVGAKDGELFF.